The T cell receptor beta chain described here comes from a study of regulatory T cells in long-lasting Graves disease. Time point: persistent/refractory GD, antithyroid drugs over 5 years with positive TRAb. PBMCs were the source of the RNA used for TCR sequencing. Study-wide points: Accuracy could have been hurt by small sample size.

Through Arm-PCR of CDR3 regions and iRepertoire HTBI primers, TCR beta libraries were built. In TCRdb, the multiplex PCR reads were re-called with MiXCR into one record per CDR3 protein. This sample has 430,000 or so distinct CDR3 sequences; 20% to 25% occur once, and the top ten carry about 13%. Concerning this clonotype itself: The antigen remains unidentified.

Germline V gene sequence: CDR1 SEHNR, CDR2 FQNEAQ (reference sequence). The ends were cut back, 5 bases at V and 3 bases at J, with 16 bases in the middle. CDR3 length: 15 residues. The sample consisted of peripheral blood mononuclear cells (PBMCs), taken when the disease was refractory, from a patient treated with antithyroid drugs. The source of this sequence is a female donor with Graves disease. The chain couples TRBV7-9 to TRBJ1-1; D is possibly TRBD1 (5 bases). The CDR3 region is CASSPTTADYTEAFF. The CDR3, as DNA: TGTGCCAGCAGCCCGACGACAGCAGATTACACTGAAGCTTTCTTT.